This T cell receptor beta chain stems from a study of blood T cells in healthy people across ages. Total RNA extracted from each sample amounted to at least 5 micrograms. V gave up 7 bases and J gave up 0 bases; unmatched junction bases: 4. There are 14 residues in the CDR3. The germline V gene has CDR1 MNHNS and CDR2 SASEGT. General observations from the study: In long-lived donors, naive CD4+ cell counts and diversity exceeded those of aged donors.

It was with a sample-barcoded 5' primer and a J-beta primer mix that a second PCR of roughly 6 to 12 cycles was run. Via MiXCR, TCRdb re-called the 5' RACE reads, giving one row per CDR3 protein. The table shows 630,000 or so distinct CDR3 sequences, with about a third occurring only once. About this clonotype: The target antigen is unknown.

The genes are TRBV6-1 and TRBJ2-3; 7 bases line up with TRBD2. The TCR comes from a woman older than 75 in good health. The source material was blood. CDR3 bases: TGTGCCAGCAATCCGGGGGGAAGCACAGATACGCAGTATTTT. Its translation: CASNPGGSTDTQYF.